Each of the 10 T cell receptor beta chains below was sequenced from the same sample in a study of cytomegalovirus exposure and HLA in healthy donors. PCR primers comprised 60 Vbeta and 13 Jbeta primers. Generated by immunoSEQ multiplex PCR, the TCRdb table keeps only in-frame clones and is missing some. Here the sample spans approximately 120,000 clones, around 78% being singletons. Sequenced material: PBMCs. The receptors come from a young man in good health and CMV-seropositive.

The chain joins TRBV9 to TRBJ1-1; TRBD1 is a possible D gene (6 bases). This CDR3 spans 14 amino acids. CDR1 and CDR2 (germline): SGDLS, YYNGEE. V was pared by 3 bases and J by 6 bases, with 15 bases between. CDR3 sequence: CASSGYREGAEAFF. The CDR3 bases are TGTGCCAGCAGCGGATACAGGGAAGGTGCTGAAGCTTTCTTT. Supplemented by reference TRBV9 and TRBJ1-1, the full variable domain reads DSGVTQTPKHLITATGQRVTLRCSPRSGDLSVYWYQQSLDQGLQFLIQYYNGEERAKGNILERFSAQQFPDLHSELNLSSLELGDSALYFCASSGYREGAEAFFGQGTRLTVV.

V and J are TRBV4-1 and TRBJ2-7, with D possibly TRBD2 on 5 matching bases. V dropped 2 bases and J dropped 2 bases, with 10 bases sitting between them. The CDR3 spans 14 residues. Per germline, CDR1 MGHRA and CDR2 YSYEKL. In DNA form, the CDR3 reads TGCGCCAGCAGCCAAAACGAGGGTCCCTACGAGCAGTACTTC. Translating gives CASSQNEGPYEQYF.

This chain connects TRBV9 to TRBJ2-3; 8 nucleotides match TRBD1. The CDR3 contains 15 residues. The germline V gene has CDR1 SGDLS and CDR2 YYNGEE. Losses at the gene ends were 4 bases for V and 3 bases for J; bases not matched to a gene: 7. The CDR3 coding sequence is TGTGCCAGCAGCACCAGCCAGGGGGCTACAGATACGCAGTATTTT. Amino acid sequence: CASSTSQGATDTQYF.

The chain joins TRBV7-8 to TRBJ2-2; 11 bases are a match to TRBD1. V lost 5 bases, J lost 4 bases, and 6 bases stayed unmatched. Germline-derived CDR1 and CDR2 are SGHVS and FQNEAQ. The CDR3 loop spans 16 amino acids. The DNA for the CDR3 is TGTGCCAGCAGCCTCGGGACAGGGGGATTCACCGGGGAGCTGTTTTTT. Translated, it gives CASSLGTGGFTGELFF.

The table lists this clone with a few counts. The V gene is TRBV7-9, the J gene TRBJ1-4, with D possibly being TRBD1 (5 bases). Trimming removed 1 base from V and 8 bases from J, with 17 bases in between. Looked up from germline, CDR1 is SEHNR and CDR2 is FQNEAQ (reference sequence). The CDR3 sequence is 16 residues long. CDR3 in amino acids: CASSLVVSAPGEKLFF. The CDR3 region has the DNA TGTGCCAGCAGCTTAGTTGTATCCGCCCCAGGGGAAAAACTGTTTTTT.

The CDR3 region is CASRSPGGVSYEQYF. DNA for the CDR3: TGTGCCAGCAGATCTCCGGGAGGGGTGTCCTACGAGCAGTACTTC. This sequence joins TRBV6-1 and TRBJ2-7, with 8 bases fitting TRBD2. J lost 1 base, V lost 6 bases, and 8 bases had no gene match. Per the germline V gene, CDR1 is MNHNS and CDR2 is SASEGT. This CDR3 spans 15 amino acids.

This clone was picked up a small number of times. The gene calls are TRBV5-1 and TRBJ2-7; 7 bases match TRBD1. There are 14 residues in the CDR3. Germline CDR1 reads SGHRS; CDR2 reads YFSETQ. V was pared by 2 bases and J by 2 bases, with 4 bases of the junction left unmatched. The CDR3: CASSFETGTYEQYF. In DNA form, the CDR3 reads TGCGCCAGCAGCTTTGAGACAGGGACCTACGAGCAGTACTTC.

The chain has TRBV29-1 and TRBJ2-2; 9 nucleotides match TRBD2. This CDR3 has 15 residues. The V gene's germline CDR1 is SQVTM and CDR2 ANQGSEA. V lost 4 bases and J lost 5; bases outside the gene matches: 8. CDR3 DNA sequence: TGCAGCGTTGGGGGGACTAGCCCGGGGACCGGGGAGCTGTTTTTT. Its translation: CSVGGTSPGTGELFF.

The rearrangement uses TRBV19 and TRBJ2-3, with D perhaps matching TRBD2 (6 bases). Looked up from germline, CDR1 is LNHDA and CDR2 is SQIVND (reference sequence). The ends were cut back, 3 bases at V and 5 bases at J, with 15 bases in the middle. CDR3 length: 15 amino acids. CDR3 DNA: TGTGCCAGTAGTATCGTCGGGGGTGCTGGAGATACGCAGTATTTT. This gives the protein CASSIVGGAGDTQYF.

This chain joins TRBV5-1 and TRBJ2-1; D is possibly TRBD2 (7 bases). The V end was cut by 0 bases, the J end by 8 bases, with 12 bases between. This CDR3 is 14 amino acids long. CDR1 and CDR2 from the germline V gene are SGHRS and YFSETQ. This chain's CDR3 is CASSLGKGGDEQFF. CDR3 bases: TGCGCCAGCAGCTTGGGGAAAGGGGGGGATGAGCAGTTCTTC.